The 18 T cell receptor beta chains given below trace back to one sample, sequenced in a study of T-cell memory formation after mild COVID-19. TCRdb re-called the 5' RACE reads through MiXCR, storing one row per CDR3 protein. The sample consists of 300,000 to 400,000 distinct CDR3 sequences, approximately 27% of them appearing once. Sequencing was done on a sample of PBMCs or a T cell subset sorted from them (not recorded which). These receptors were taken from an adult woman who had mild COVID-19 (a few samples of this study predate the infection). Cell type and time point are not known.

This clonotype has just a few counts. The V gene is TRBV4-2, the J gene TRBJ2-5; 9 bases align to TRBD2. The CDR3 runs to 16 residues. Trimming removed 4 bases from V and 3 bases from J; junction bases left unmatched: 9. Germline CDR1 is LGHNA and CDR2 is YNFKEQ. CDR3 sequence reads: CASSPFEASGKETQYF. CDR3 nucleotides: TGTGCCAGCAGCCCCTTCGAGGCTAGCGGGAAAGAGACCCAGTACTTC.

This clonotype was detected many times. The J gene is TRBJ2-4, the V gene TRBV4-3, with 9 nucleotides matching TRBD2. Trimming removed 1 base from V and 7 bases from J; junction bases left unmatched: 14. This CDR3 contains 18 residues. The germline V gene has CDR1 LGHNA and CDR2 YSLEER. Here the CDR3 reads CASSQASSLAGGGNIQYF. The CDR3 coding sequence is TGCGCCAGCAGCCAAGCTTCATCTTTGGCGGGAGGGGGGAACATTCAGTACTTC.

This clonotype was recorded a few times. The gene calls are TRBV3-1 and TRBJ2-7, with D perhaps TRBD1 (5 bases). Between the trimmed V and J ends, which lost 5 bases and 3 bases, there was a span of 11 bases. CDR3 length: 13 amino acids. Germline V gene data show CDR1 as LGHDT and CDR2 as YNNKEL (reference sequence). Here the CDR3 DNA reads TGTGCCAGCAGCGGACATCAAGACTACGAGCAGTACTTC. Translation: CASSGHQDYEQYF.

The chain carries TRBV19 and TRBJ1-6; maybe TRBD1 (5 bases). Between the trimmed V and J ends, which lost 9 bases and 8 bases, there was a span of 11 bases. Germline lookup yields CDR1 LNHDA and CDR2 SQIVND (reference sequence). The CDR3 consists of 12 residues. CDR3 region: CASQGMDSPLHF. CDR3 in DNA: TGTGCCAGCCAGGGAATGGATTCACCCCTCCACTTT.

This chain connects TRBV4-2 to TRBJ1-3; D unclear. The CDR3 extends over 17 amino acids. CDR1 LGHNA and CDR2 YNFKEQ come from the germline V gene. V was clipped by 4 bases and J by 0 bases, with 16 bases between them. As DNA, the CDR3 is TGTGCCAGCAGCCCTCGTACCGGTGGTTTCTCTGGAAACACCATATATTTT. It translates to CASSPRTGGFSGNTIYF.

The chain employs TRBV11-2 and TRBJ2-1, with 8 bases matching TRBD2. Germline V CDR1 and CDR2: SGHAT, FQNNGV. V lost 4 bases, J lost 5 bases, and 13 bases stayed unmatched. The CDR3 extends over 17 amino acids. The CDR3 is CASSSPILAGSNNEQFF. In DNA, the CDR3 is TGTGCCAGCAGCTCCCCCATCCTAGCGGGCAGCAACAATGAGCAGTTCTTC.

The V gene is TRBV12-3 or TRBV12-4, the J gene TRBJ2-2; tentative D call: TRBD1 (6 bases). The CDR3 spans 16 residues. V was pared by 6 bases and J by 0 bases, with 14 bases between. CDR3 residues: CASSGTGTPNTGELFF. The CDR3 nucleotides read TGTGCCAGCAGCGGGACCGGGACACCGAACACCGGGGAGCTGTTTTTT.

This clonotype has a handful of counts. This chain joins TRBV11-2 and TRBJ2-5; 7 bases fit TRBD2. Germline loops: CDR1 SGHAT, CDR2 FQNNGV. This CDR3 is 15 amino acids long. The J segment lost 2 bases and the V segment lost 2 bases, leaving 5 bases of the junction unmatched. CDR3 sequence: CASSLLHGGQETQYF. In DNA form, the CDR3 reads TGTGCCAGCAGCTTATTACACGGGGGGCAAGAGACCCAGTACTTC.

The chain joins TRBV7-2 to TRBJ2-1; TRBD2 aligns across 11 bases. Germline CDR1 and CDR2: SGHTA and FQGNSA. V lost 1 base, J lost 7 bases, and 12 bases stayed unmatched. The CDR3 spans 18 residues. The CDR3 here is CASSLDSGLAGGGNEQFF. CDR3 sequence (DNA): TGTGCCAGCAGCTTAGATTCCGGGCTAGCGGGGGGAGGGAATGAGCAGTTCTTC.

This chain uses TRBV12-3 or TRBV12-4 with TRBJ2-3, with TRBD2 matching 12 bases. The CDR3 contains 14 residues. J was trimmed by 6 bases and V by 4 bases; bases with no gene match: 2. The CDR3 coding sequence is TGTGCCAGCAGTTCAGGGACTAGCGGGGATACGCAGTATTTT. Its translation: CASSSGTSGDTQYF.

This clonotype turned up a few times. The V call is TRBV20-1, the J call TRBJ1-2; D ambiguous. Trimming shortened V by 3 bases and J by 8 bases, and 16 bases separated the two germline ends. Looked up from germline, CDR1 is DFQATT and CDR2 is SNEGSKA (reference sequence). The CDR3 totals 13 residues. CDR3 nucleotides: TGCAGTGCTAGCCCGGCAGGTCGGCTCGGCTACACCTTC. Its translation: CSASPAGRLGYTF.

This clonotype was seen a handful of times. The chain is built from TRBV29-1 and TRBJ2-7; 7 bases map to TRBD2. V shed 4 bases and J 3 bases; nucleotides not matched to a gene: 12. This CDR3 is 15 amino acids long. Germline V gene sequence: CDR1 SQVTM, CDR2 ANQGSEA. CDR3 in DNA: TGCAGCGTTGTCCCTCTAGCGGATGCTAACTACGAGCAGTACTTC. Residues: CSVVPLADANYEQYF.

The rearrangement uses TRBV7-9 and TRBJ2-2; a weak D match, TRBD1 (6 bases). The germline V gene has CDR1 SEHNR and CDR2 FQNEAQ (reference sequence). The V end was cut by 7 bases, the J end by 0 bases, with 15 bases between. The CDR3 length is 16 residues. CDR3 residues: CASTSQGHPNTGELFF. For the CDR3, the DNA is TGTGCCAGCACAAGCCAGGGGCATCCGAACACCGGGGAGCTGTTTTTT.

The CDR3 reads CASSENRDPNNSPLHF. The DNA for the CDR3 is TGTGCCAGCAGTGAAAACAGGGACCCTAATAATTCACCCCTCCACTTT. The chain recombines TRBV25-1 with TRBJ1-6; the D gene is possibly TRBD1 (6 bases). CDR1 is MGHDK and CDR2 is SYGVNS in the germline V gene. CDR3 length equals 16 residues. V was clipped by 2 bases and J by 5 bases, with 13 bases between them.

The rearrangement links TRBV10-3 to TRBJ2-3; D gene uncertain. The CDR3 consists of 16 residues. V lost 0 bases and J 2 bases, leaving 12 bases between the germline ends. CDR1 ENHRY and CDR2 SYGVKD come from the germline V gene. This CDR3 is CAISESTVLFTDTQYF. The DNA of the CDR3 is TGTGCCATCAGTGAGTCAACAGTCCTCTTCACAGATACGCAGTATTTT.

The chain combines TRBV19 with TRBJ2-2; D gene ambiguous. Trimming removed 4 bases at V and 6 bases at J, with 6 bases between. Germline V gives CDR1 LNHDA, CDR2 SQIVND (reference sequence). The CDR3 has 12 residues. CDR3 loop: CASSNFPGELFF. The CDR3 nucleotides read TGTGCCAGTAGTAACTTCCCCGGGGAGCTGTTTTTT.

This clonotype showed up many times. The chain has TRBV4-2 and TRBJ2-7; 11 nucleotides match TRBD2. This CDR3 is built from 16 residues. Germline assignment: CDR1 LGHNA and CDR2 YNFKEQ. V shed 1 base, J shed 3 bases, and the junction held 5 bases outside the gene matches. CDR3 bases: TGTGCCAGCAGCCAAGTAGCGACTAGCGGGAACTACGAGCAGTACTTC. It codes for CASSQVATSGNYEQYF.

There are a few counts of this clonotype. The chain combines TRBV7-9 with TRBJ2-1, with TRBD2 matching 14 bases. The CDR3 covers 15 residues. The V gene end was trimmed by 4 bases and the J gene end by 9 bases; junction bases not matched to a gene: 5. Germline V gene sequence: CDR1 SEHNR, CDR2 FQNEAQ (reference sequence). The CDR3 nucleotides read TGTGCCAGCAGCTCGACTAGCGGGAGGGTTTCTGAGCAGTTCTTC. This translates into CASSSTSGRVSEQFF.